This TCR beta chain derives from a study of Ad26.COV2.S vaccination and SARS-CoV-2 variants. TCRdb's table, derived via immunoSEQ multiplex PCR, lists solely in-frame clones and lacks some. The sample includes about 460,000 clones, roughly nine tenths of them seen just once. Indicated treatment: some 20 received Ad26.COV2.S at low or high dose, single or two shots; 5 received placebo; per-sample allocation not given. Samples analyzed were those drawn on day 63 after the first vaccine or placebo injection. The CDR3 is 13 amino acids. Deletions cut 4 bases from V and 7 bases from J, with 11 bases between. Germline CDR1 and CDR2: SEHNR and FQNEAQ (reference sequence).

The sample in question was peripheral blood, obtained in a trial of Ad26.COV2.S vaccine versus placebo. The V and J genes are TRBV7-9 and TRBJ2-1; no firm D call. The source is a person between 18 and 65 years old who received the Ad26.COV2.S COVID-19 vaccine or a placebo. CDR3 nucleotides: TGTGCCAGCAGCTCGCTAGGTGGGAATGAGCAGTTCTTC. Translating it yields CASSSLGGNEQFF.